This T cell receptor beta chain was found in a study of blood T cell repertoires in COVID-19. At the level of the study: The analysed material was cDNA or gDNA that came from T cells, B-cell-depleted T cells, or PBMCs.

Germline loops: CDR1 MNHEY, CDR2 SVGAGI. The CDR3 is 15 residues long. V shed 6 bases and J 3 bases; nucleotides not matched to a gene: 7. Study processing details: Amplification from reference gene primers served as the basis for estimated nucleated cell counts. Libraries were prepared by immunoSEQ multiplex PCR; TCRdb keeps only in-frame clonotypes and omits some of them. V, J and clone size were drawn from that table, and D and trimming were deduced from the DNA. Of approximately 50,000 clones listed, 80% to 90% are singletons. The sequence derives from a woman older than 75 with acute or convalescent COVID-19. Sequences were obtained from peripheral blood. The chain uses TRBV6-5 and TRBJ1-5, with TRBD1 matching over 8 bases. Here the CDR3 reads CASSSQGANNQPQHF. For the CDR3, the DNA is TGTGCCAGCAGCTCCCAGGGGGCGAACAATCAGCCCCAGCATTTT.